The clone carrying this T cell receptor beta chain was recorded many times. This record belongs to a study of early T cells in non-severe SARS-CoV-2 infection. TCRdb fed the 5' RACE reads into MiXCR, producing one record per CDR3 protein. In the table there are approximately 69,000 distinct CDR3 sequences, 12% of which are singletons. This clonotype was sampled from an adult who was a healthcare worker with PCR-confirmed SARS-CoV-2 infection or an uninfected control (not recorded which). The sample was whole blood.

As DNA, the CDR3 is TGTGCCAGCGCTGGGACTAGCGGGAAATACGAGCAGTACTTC. It translates to CASAGTSGKYEQYF. V is TRBV7-9 and J is TRBJ2-7; 13 nucleotides line up with TRBD2. The CDR3 covers 14 residues. V was clipped by 8 bases and J by 4 bases; unmatched bases: 5. CDR1 SEHNR and CDR2 FQNEAQ come from the germline V gene (reference sequence).